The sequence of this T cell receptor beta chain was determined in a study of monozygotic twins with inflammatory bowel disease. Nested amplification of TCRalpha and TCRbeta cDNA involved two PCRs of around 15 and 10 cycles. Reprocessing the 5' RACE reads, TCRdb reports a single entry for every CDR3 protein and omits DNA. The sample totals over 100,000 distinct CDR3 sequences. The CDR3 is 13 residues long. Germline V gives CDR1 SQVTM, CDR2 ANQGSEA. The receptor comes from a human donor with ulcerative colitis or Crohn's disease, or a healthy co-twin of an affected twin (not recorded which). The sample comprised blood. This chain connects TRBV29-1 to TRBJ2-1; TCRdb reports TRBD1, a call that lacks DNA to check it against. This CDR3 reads CSVHWDRQGEQFF.